This T cell receptor beta chain was obtained from a study of cytomegalovirus exposure and HLA in healthy donors. Whole-study findings and limits: Later analysis identified 16,951 TCR beta sequences associated with HLA alleles, using a false discovery rate threshold of 0.05. The authors reported that TCR beta sequences could predict HLA-A and HLA-B alleles. These predictions were accurate for most subjects in the first cohort.

The PCR contained 60 Vbeta and 13 Jbeta primers. The data were produced by immunoSEQ multiplex PCR, yet TCRdb's version contains in-frame clones alone and is incomplete. The sample consists of 95,000 to 150,000 clones, 83% of them appearing once. The sample holds one count of this clone. What it recognizes is unknown. The trim removed 7 bases at V and 1 base at J, leaving 7 bases unmatched. The CDR3 sequence is 14 residues long. Germline V gives CDR1 SNHLY, CDR2 FYNNEI. The receptor was derived from a man aged 18 to 35 in good health and CMV-seropositive. V is TRBV2 and J is TRBJ2-7; 7 bases match TRBD1. Sequenced: PBMCs. In nucleotides, the CDR3 is TGTGCCAGCACTCTCTCCAGGGGGTCCTACGAGCAGTACTTC. It codes for CASTLSRGSYEQYF.